The clone carrying this T cell receptor (beta chain) was detected only once. Antigen unknown. These data come from a study of OX40 agonist ivuxolimab in advanced cancers. At the level of the study: Ivuxolimab was delivered to patients intravenously every 2 weeks at doses spanning 0.01 to 10 mg/kg. Findings of the study overall: A proportion of nonresponders additionally exhibited low normalized T-cell clonal expansion.

This CDR3 is built from 13 residues. Germline V gene lookup returns CDR1 GTSNPN and CDR2 SVGIG (reference sequence). V was cut by 2 bases and J by 1 base, with 8 bases left in between. At cycle 4 day 1, cycle 7 day 1, and baseline, blood was sampled. The method was immunoSEQ multiplex PCR; TCRdb's version includes in-frame clones alone and lacks a portion of them. This table has about 28,000 clones, approximately 91% appearing once. This chain uses TRBV30 with TRBJ1-1; no reliable D call. This clonotype originated in an adult with an advanced solid tumor such as melanoma, head and neck, liver or kidney cancer. Here the sequenced sample was CD4+ or CD8+ T cells sorted from blood, taken in a trial of the OX40 agonist ivuxolimab. CDR3 sequence (DNA): TGTGCCTGGAGTCCGGCAGGGAACACTGAAGCTTTCTTT. Encoded protein: CAWSPAGNTEAFF.